These 6 T cell receptor beta chains were sequenced from one sample in a study of blood T cell repertoires in COVID-19. Generated by immunoSEQ multiplex PCR, the TCRdb table keeps only in-frame clones and is missing some. Of about 70,000 clones in the sample, 70% to 90% are singletons; the top ten hold 16%. Sequences were obtained from peripheral blood. The source of these receptors is a middle-aged man with COVID-19, enrolled during active disease.

V gene TRBV6-5 combines with J gene TRBJ1-4, with D perhaps matching TRBD1 (6 bases). Germline CDR1 reads MNHEY; CDR2 reads SVGAGI. The CDR3 spans 15 residues. Trimming stripped 5 bases from V and 3 bases from J, with 13 bases between. The CDR3 DNA follows: TGTGCCAGCAGTCTTACAGGGCTGTCTAATGAAAAACTGTTTTTT. Protein product: CASSLTGLSNEKLFF.

J is TRBJ1-6 and V is TRBV4-1; TRBD1 aligns across 9 bases. V lost 0 bases and J lost 9; bases outside the gene matches: 9. The germline CDR1 and CDR2 sequences are MGHRA and YSYEKL. The CDR3 contains 17 residues. The CDR3 DNA follows: TGCGCCAGCAGCCAAGATCCCATGGGACAGGGATTTTCACCCCTCCACTTT. Translated: CASSQDPMGQGFSPLHF.

This chain uses TRBV5-1 with TRBJ2-4; 12 bases are a match to TRBD2. Germline CDR1 is SGHRS and CDR2 is YFSETQ. This CDR3 is 17 amino acids long. J lost 0 bases, V lost 4 bases, and 5 bases had no gene match. The CDR3 DNA follows: TGCGCCAGCAGCCCGTCTAGCGGGGGGGTAGCCAAAAACATTCAGTACTTC. It codes for CASSPSSGGVAKNIQYF.

The chain links TRBV7-7 to TRBJ2-3; weak D call: TRBD1 (5 bases). The CDR3 has 15 amino acids. Trimming stripped 4 bases from V and 2 bases from J, with 13 bases between. Per the germline V gene, CDR1 is SSHAT and CDR2 is FNYEAQ (reference sequence). DNA for the CDR3: TGTGCCAGCAGCTCAGGACAACCTCCCACAGATACGCAGTATTTT. Residues: CASSSGQPPTDTQYF.

The chain combines TRBV13 with TRBJ2-1; possible D gene TRBD2, 6 bases. Trimming removed 0 bases from V and 0 bases from J, with 24 bases in between. The V gene's germline CDR1 is PRHDT and CDR2 FYEKMQ (reference sequence). CDR3 length equals 21 residues. In DNA, the CDR3 is TGTGCCAGCAGCTTAGGTCTGCGGGGCGTCTTCACCAAAACCTCCTACAATGAGCAGTTCTTC. Translated, it gives CASSLGLRGVFTKTSYNEQFF.

The V call is TRBV19, the J call TRBJ1-2; D is perhaps TRBD1 (5 bases). Trimming stripped 7 bases from V and 7 bases from J, with 16 bases between. This CDR3 spans 13 amino acids. From germline, CDR1 is LNHDA and CDR2 SQIVND (reference sequence). The CDR3 coding sequence is TGTGCCAGTACCAATGGGGCAGTTTCTGGCTACACCTTC. Amino acids: CASTNGAVSGYTF. The full variable domain, completed using reference TRBV19 and TRBJ1-2, is DGGITQSPKYLFRKEGQNVTLSCEQNLNHDAMYWYRQDPGQGLRLIYYSQIVNDFQKGDIAEGYSVSREKKESFPLTVTSAQKNPTAFYLCASTNGAVSGYTFGSGTRLTVV.